A single sample gave rise to the 8 T cell receptor gamma chains below, sequenced in a study of human gamma delta and Vdelta1 T cells (dated by TCRdb to 2017 to 2018). Libraries were made using PCR. The sequencer listed for this sample is Illumina MiSeq. TCRdb reprocessed the public reads with the caller CATT; rows with the same DNA were merged afterwards. Counted in this sample were fewer than 3,500 gamma-chain clones; 4% to 6.5% of them appeared once. The top ten hold around 14% of the sample. Sequencing was carried out using naive CD27+ Vdelta1 gamma-delta T cells from blood. The receptors shown here come from a human donor in good health.

Sample share makes this clone large. The chain carries TRGV5 and TRGJ1 or TRGJ2. V lost 0 bases to trimming and J lost 2 bases; unmatched junction nucleotides: 4. Per germline, CDR1 VINAFY and CDR2 YDVSNSKD. The CDR3 has 14 amino acids. DNA for the CDR3: TGTGCCACCTGGGACAGGCGGGATTATTATAAGAAACTCTTT. This sequence encodes CATWDRRDYYKKLF.

This chain joins TRGV2 and TRGJ1 or TRGJ2. In the absence of a J gene in TCRdb, the DNA was matched to germline to assign it here. This CDR3 is built from 11 residues. The germline CDR1 and CDR2 sequences are EGSNGY and YDSYNSKV. For the CDR3, the DNA is TGTGCAACCGGCTATGGTCTGAAGAAACTCTTT. Translated, it gives CATGYGLKKLF.

For this clone: The protein given by TCRdb reflects a much larger clone and differs at residue 4 from this DNA's translation, likely from a read error; the protein shown is the DNA's translation. The V gene is TRGV9, the J gene TRGJ1 or TRGJ2. This CDR3 has 11 residues. The germline V gene has CDR1 GITISATS and CDR2 ISYDGTV (reference sequence). Losses at the gene ends were 9 bases for V and 5 bases for J; bases not matched to a gene: 7. The CDR3 DNA reads as TGTGCCTTGGGGGGCCATTATAAGAAACTCTTT. Amino acids: CALGGHYKKLF.

This clone showed up just a few times. With a much larger clone just one base away, this may be a read error. The chain has TRGV9 and TRGJ1 or TRGJ2. The junction had 7 bases not matched to a gene; V was cut back by 5 bases and J by 3 bases. From germline, CDR1 is GITISATS and CDR2 ISYDGTV (reference sequence). The CDR3 has 13 amino acids. CDR3 nucleotide sequence: TGTGCCTTGTGGGGGACGTCTTATTATAAGAAACTCTTT. Translating gives CALWGTSYYKKLF.

The J gene was identified as TRGJ1 or TRGJ2, and no V gene was called. The CDR3 consists of 13 residues. CDR3 sequence (DNA): TGTGCCTTGGAGGTGACGGGTTATTATAAGAAACTCTTT. Translation: CALEVTGYYKKLF.

This clone is deemed large. The chain uses TRGV9 and TRGJP2. The CDR3 covers 12 residues. CDR1 is GITISATS and CDR2 is ISYDGTV in the germline V gene (reference sequence). J was trimmed by 15 bases and V by 0 bases; bases with no gene match: 7. The CDR3 sequence: CALWEVRRFKTF. The CDR3 DNA sequence: TGTGCCTTGTGGGAGGTGAGAAGGTTCAAGACGTTT.

The rearrangement links TRGV2 to TRGJ1 or TRGJ2. Germline CDR1 and CDR2: EGSNGY and YDSYNSKV. The CDR3 extends over 13 amino acids. Trimming removed 0 bases from V and 9 bases from J; junction bases left unmatched: 8. For the CDR3, the DNA is TGTGCCACCTGGGACGGGCTGGGTGTTAAGAAACTCTTT. It yields the protein CATWDGLGVKKLF.

The chain links TRGV3 to TRGJ1 or TRGJ2. Since TCRdb gives no J gene, matching the DNA to germline was used here to assign it. Germline CDR1 VTNTFY, CDR2 YDVSTARD (reference sequence). The CDR3 spans 15 residues. With 1 base clipped from V and 3 bases from J, the junction kept 9 bases outside the gene matches. The CDR3 coding sequence is TGTGCCACCTGGGACAGCCTAAGAATTTATTATAAGAAACTCTTT. This translates into CATWDSLRIYYKKLF.